These T cell receptor beta chains were read from a single sample in a study of shared clonotypes between healthy human individuals. The data were produced by immunoSEQ multiplex PCR, yet TCRdb's version contains in-frame clones alone and is incomplete. This table holds some 530,000 clones, around four fifths found once. The sample consisted of PBMCs. These receptors came from a woman in her forties in good health. Some clones in this sample may be carry-over from other donors' samples. Both conserved end residues are part of each CDR3. The D gene is left open where the match is weak. Size is omitted from some rows. Given values are once, few, many or a class for expanded clones.

cdr3_nt: TGTGCCAGCTCACCACCGAGCTCCTACGAGCAGTACTTC; cdr3_aa: CASSPPSSYEQYF; d_call: NA; j_call: TRBJ2-7; v_call: TRBV18; clone_size: NA
cdr3_nt: TGTGCCAGCAGCTTGGTTGCGGGGTCTAACACCGGGGAGCTGTTTTTT; cdr3_aa: CASSLVAGSNTGELFF; d_call: NA; j_call: TRBJ2-2; v_call: TRBV5-5; clone_size: NA
cdr3_nt: TGTGCCTGGAGTGGACAATCGAACACTGAAGCTTTCTTT; cdr3_aa: CAWSGQSNTEAFF; d_call: NA; j_call: TRBJ1-1; v_call: TRBV30; clone_size: few
cdr3_nt: TGTGCAAGCACCTCGGGGGACGGGGCCAACGTCCTGACTTTC; cdr3_aa: CASTSGDGANVLTF; d_call: NA; j_call: TRBJ2-6; v_call: TRBV28; clone_size: few
cdr3_nt: TGTGCCAGCAGGGACGGGGCACTTTCCATCTACGAGCAGTACTTC; cdr3_aa: CASRDGALSIYEQYF; d_call: NA; j_call: TRBJ2-7; v_call: TRBV6-5; clone_size: NA
cdr3_nt: TGTGCCAGCAGCAACTTACCGGGACAGGGAGACAATGAGCAGTTCTTC; cdr3_aa: CASSNLPGQGDNEQFF; d_call: TRBD1; j_call: TRBJ2-1; v_call: TRBV7-9; clone_size: NA
cdr3_nt: TGTGCCAGCCGACTTCCGGGGGACCAAGAGACCCAGTACTTC; cdr3_aa: CASRLPGDQETQYF; d_call: NA; j_call: TRBJ2-5; v_call: TRBV28; clone_size: NA
cdr3_nt: TGCGCCCGGCAGGGATCTGCCCACTGGAAAAACACTGAAGCTTTCTTT; cdr3_aa: CARQGSAHWKNTEAFF; d_call: NA; j_call: TRBJ1-1; v_call: TRBV30; clone_size: NA
cdr3_nt: TGCGCCAGCTCCTCCCCTAGGACAGGGGAGACAGATACGCAGTATTTT; cdr3_aa: CASSSPRTGETDTQYF; d_call: TRBD1; j_call: TRBJ2-3; v_call: TRBV5-1; clone_size: once
cdr3_nt: TGTGCCAGCAGTTTAAAGTTCCGTGGACAGGGAGAGACCCAGTACTTC; cdr3_aa: CASSLKFRGQGETQYF; d_call: TRBD1; j_call: TRBJ2-5; v_call: TRBV27; clone_size: NA
cdr3_nt: TGTGCCAGCAGCCGTCCCGGGACTAGCGAGTACGAGCAGTACTTC; cdr3_aa: CASSRPGTSEYEQYF; d_call: TRBD2; j_call: TRBJ2-7; v_call: TRBV7-2; clone_size: NA
cdr3_nt: TGCAGCGTTGATGAGGGGGCGGGGACTGAAGCTTTCTTT; cdr3_aa: CSVDEGAGTEAFF; d_call: TRBD1; j_call: TRBJ1-1; v_call: TRBV29-1; clone_size: once
cdr3_nt: TGTGCCAGCAGCTGGGGAGGGTCACAAGATACGCAGTATTTT; cdr3_aa: CASSWGGSQDTQYF; d_call: TRBD2; j_call: TRBJ2-3; v_call: TRBV11-3; clone_size: once
cdr3_nt: TGTGCCAGCAGCTTAGCTGGGACAGGGCAGTTCTTC; cdr3_aa: CASSLAGTGQFF; d_call: TRBD1; j_call: TRBJ2-1; v_call: TRBV11-2; clone_size: NA
cdr3_nt: TGCGCCAGCAGCCAAGAAGGAGGGGTTCAGACCCAGTACTTC; cdr3_aa: CASSQEGGVQTQYF; d_call: NA; j_call: TRBJ2-5; v_call: TRBV4-1; clone_size: NA
cdr3_nt: TGCGCCAGCAGCCTCAATGGGGGCACTGGGGCCAACGTCCTGACTTTC; cdr3_aa: CASSLNGGTGANVLTF; d_call: NA; j_call: TRBJ2-6; v_call: TRBV4-3; clone_size: NA
cdr3_nt: TGTGCCAGCGGATCGGGACAGGGGGCGTCCGATGAGCAGTTCTTC; cdr3_aa: CASGSGQGASDEQFF; d_call: TRBD1; j_call: TRBJ2-1; v_call: TRBV7-6; clone_size: NA
cdr3_nt: TGTGCCAGCAGACAGGATAGCGGGAGGCCCTACGAGCAGTACTTC; cdr3_aa: CASRQDSGRPYEQYF; d_call: TRBD2; j_call: TRBJ2-7; v_call: TRBV2; clone_size: NA